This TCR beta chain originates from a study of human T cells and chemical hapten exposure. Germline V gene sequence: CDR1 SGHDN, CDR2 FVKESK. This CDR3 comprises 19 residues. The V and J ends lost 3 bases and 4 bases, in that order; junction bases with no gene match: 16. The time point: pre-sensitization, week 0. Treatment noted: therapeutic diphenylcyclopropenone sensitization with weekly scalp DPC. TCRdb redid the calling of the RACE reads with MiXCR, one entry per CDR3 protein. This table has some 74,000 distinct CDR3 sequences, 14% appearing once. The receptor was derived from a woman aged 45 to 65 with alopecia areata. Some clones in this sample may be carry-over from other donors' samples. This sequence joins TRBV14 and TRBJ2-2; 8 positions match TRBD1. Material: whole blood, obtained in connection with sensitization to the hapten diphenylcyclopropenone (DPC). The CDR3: CASSHMTPLGQVFTGELFF. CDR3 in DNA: TGTGCCAGCAGCCATATGACGCCCCTGGGACAGGTCTTCACCGGGGAGCTGTTTTTT.